This T cell receptor beta chain originates from a study of T cells after yellow fever vaccination. Study-level information: SMART-Seq v4 Ultra Low Input handled preparation of low-cell-number fractions. Notes on the study in general: Post-booster reappearance was seen for most primary-vaccination clones (roughly 97% CD4, 75% to 90% CD8).

This clonotype was observed a handful of times. As yet, its antigen is unknown. By 5'RACE template switching, TCR cDNA was produced, with a universal primer site and UMIs added in the process. Each CDR3 protein gets one entry after TCRdb re-called the 5' RACE reads with MiXCR. The sample gives about 320,000 distinct CDR3 sequences, roughly 10% of which show up once; 3.3% is in the top ten. The CDR3 is made up of 15 amino acids. Per germline, CDR1 LNHDA and CDR2 SQIVND (reference sequence). The V gene end was trimmed by 4 bases and the J gene end by 4 bases; junction bases not matched to a gene: 5. The specimen comprised CD4+ T cells sorted from PBMCs, sampled 45 days after the yellow fever booster vaccination. The J gene is TRBJ1-5, the V gene TRBV19, with 9 positions matching TRBD1. The sequence derives from a man aged 18 to 29 who received the YFV17D yellow fever vaccine. Here the CDR3 DNA reads TGTGCCAGTAGTAGACCGGGACAGGGAAATCAGCCCCAGCATTTT. It codes for CASSRPGQGNQPQHF.